The present T cell receptor beta chain was sequenced within a study of cytomegalovirus exposure and HLA in healthy donors. This CDR3 spans 12 amino acids. V gave up 4 bases and J gave up 7 bases, with 9 bases separating them. CDR1 and CDR2 from the germline V gene are SGHRS and YFSETQ. PCR involved 60 Vbeta and 13 Jbeta primers. The method was immunoSEQ multiplex PCR; TCRdb's version includes in-frame clones alone and lacks a portion of them. The table records around 140,000 clones, over 60% of them present only once. General study points: While the bulk of TCR sequences proved rare, some public TCRs turned up in many donors.

With regard to this clone: The antigen is unknown.

This receptor was obtained from a female donor in good health and CMV-seropositive. Source material: PBMCs. V and J are TRBV5-1 and TRBJ2-1, with D possibly matching TRBD1 (6 bases). The CDR3 here is CASSQGLNEQFF. The CDR3 DNA follows: TGCGCCAGCAGCCAGGGGCTGAATGAGCAGTTCTTC.